The rows below give T cell receptor beta chains drawn from one sample of a study of beta chain features in type 1 diabetes. Sequenced by immunoSEQ multiplex PCR; TCRdb stores in-frame clones only, minus some. Of 150,000 to 200,000 clones in the sample, around 7.8% were seen once. The specimen was central memory CD4+ T cells from blood. The receptors were sampled from a woman aged 40 to 50 with type 1 diabetes. CDR3s include the opening cysteine and the closing phenylalanine or tryptophan. D genes are given only for firm matches. Some rows mark clone size as missing; the rest say once, few, many or name a class of expanded clone.

v_call	d_call	clone_size	j_call	cdr3_nt	cdr3_aa
TRBV21-1	-	-	TRBJ2-5	TGTGCCAGCAGCCAAGACAGTAAACAGACCCAGTACTTC	CASSQDSKQTQYF
TRBV7-9	-	-	TRBJ2-5	TGTGCCAGCAGCTTTTTTCACAGGGAAGAGACCCAGTACTTC	CASSFFHREETQYF
TRBV2	-	few	TRBJ1-5	TGTGCCAGCAGTGGGTCGGGCAATCAGCCCCAGCATTTT	CASSGSGNQPQHF
TRBV28	TRBD2	many	TRBJ2-1	TGTGCCAGCAGTTCGTTGACGGGAGGCAGCGCGAACAATGAGCAGTTCTTC	CASSSLTGGSANNEQFF
TRBV7-2	TRBD2	-	TRBJ2-7	TGTGCCAGCAGGGTGGGCGGGGGCGAGCAGTACTTC	CASRVGGGEQYF
TRBV5-4	-	few	TRBJ2-3	TGTGCCAGCAGTAACGGAGGATCCTCCCGCACAGATACGCAGTATTTT	CASSNGGSSRTDTQYF
TRBV29-1	-	-	TRBJ2-6	TGCAGCGCCTCAGAGGCCAACGTCCTGACTTTC	CSASEANVLTF
TRBV7-2	-	-	TRBJ1-1	TGTGCCAGCAGCTTCTCCCACGAGACTGAAGCTTTCTTT	CASSFSHETEAFF
TRBV19	TRBD1	few	TRBJ2-5	TGTGCCAGTAGTACGACAGGGCGCCCAGGGAAAGAGACCCAGTACTTC	CASSTTGRPGKETQYF
TRBV28	TRBD1	few	TRBJ2-7	TGTGCCAGCAGTTTAGGGCCCGGGACAGGGACCTACGAGCAGTACTTC	CASSLGPGTGTYEQYF
TRBV7-2	TRBD1	-	TRBJ2-1	TGTGCCAGCAGCGTAGGACAGGCTCTATTCTCCTACAATGAGCAGTTCTTC	CASSVGQALFSYNEQFF
TRBV5-1	TRBD2	-	TRBJ2-3	TGCGCCAGCAGCTTGGTCGCGGGGGAAGATACGCAGTATTTT	CASSLVAGEDTQYF
TRBV4-2	-	-	TRBJ1-1	TGTGCCAGCAGCCCCGGTCTTACAGACACTGAAGCTTTCTTT	CASSPGLTDTEAFF
TRBV27	TRBD2	-	TRBJ2-1	TGTGCCAGCAAACCCCGGCTAGCGGGGTATACCTACAATGAGCAGTTCTTC	CASKPRLAGYTYNEQFF
TRBV19	TRBD1	many	TRBJ1-2	TGTGCCACTGGGACAGGGACTAACTATGGCTACACCTTC	CATGTGTNYGYTF
TRBV5-1	-	few	TRBJ1-1	TGCGCCAGCAGCTGGGGTGCGGGGAACACTGAAGCTTTCTTT	CASSWGAGNTEAFF
TRBV4-3	-	few	TRBJ2-3	TGCGCCAGCAGCCAAGATTGGGGGCGATCAGATACGCAGTATTTT	CASSQDWGRSDTQYF
TRBV28	-	-	TRBJ2-5	TGTGCCAGCACCAACGTGCCAGGATTCCAGTACTTC	CASTNVPGFQYF
TRBV2	-	-	TRBJ2-7	TGTGCCAGCAGTGAGGCAGCCTACGAGCAGTACTTC	CASSEAAYEQYF
TRBV15	TRBD1	few	TRBJ1-2	TGTGCCACCAGCAGGGGGTTGGGACAGACACTTAACTATGGCTACACCTTC	CATSRGLGQTLNYGYTF
TRBV6-5	-	-	TRBJ2-7	TGTGCCAGCAGTTCCCGCCTCGCGGACGAGCAGTACTTC	CASSSRLADEQYF
TRBV28	TRBD1	few	TRBJ2-1	TGTGCCAGCAGTTTTCAGGGGGCCCTTCGCAATAGCCTCTACAATGAGCAGTTCTTC	CASSFQGALRNSLYNEQFF
TRBV9	-	-	TRBJ2-7	TGTGCCAGCAGCCCCTCCGGGACTTCCTACGAGCAGTACTTC	CASSPSGTSYEQYF
TRBV29-1	TRBD2	-	TRBJ2-1	TGCAGCGTCGACAACATTGGACTAGCGGGGGGTCGGAGCTCCTACAATGAGCAGTTCTTC	CSVDNIGLAGGRSSYNEQFF
TRBV7-9	-	-	TRBJ2-7	TGTGCCAGCAGTACGGACAGAAACTCCTACGAGCAGTACTTC	CASSTDRNSYEQYF
TRBV7-8	-	few	TRBJ1-1	TGTGCCAGCAGCTTAACAGGGACCACTGAAGCTTTCTTT	CASSLTGTTEAFF
TRBV30	-	few	TRBJ1-3	TGTGCCTGGAGTGCCCCGGCTGGAAACACCATATATTTT	CAWSAPAGNTIYF
TRBV10-3	-	-	TRBJ2-1	TGTGCCATCACGCGGGACAATGAGCAGTTCTTC	CAITRDNEQFF
TRBV5-1	-	many	TRBJ1-1	TGCGCCAGCAGCCCGGCAGGGAACACTGAAGCTTTCTTT	CASSPAGNTEAFF
TRBV6-5	TRBD1	-	TRBJ1-5	TGTGCCAGCAGGGAACAGGGGTCGGGCAATCAGCCCCAGCATTTT	CASREQGSGNQPQHF
TRBV7-2	-	few	TRBJ1-1	TGTGCCAGCAGCCCTACAGGGACACCGAACACTGAAGCTTTCTTT	CASSPTGTPNTEAFF
TRBV2	TRBD1	-	TRBJ2-5	TGTGCCAGCAGTGAAGCCCGTTGGTTTGGCACAGGGGGGAAAGAGACCCAGTACTTC	CASSEARWFGTGGKETQYF
TRBV2	-	few	TRBJ1-1	TGTGCCAGCAGTGAAAACCCACAGAACACTGAAGCTTTCTTT	CASSENPQNTEAFF
TRBV29-1	-	-	TRBJ2-5	TGCAGCGCTCTGACACCCTACACAGGGTCAGAGACCCAGTACTTC	CSALTPYTGSETQYF
TRBV5-6	TRBD1	-	TRBJ2-7	TGTGCCAGCAGCCCGGACAGGCGATACTACGAGCAGTACTTC	CASSPDRRYYEQYF
TRBV7-2	-	many	TRBJ2-6	TGTGCCAGCAGCCTGGACAGTTCTCCTCGGGCCAACGTCCTGACTTTC	CASSLDSSPRANVLTF
TRBV7-9	TRBD1	few	TRBJ1-1	TGTGCCAGCAGCCCAGGGACAGTTATGAACACTGAAGCTTTCTTT	CASSPGTVMNTEAFF
TRBV30	-	-	TRBJ2-7	TGTGCCTGGGGGGGGAAACTGAGCTCCTACGAGCAGTACTTC	CAWGGKLSSYEQYF
TRBV7-6	TRBD1	few	TRBJ1-3	TGTGCCAGCAGCGGCGGGACAGCTGGAAACACCATATATTTT	CASSGGTAGNTIYF
TRBV18	-	few	TRBJ2-3	TGTGCCAGCTCACCACTCTCAGATACGCAGTATTTT	CASSPLSDTQYF
TRBV5-1	TRBD1	few	TRBJ1-1	TGCGCCAGCAGCGATCAGGGGGGCACTGAAGCTTTCTTT	CASSDQGGTEAFF
TRBV29-1	TRBD1	few	TRBJ2-1	TGCAGCGTTGACGGTAAGGGGGCGGGCCCCTACAATGAGCAGTTCTTC	CSVDGKGAGPYNEQFF
TRBV29-1	TRBD2	-	TRBJ2-7	TGCAGCGCGGGGGGGGGTGCCGCCTACGAGCAGTACTTC	CSAGGGAAYEQYF
TRBV28	TRBD1	few	TRBJ1-2	TGTGCCAGCAGTCCGGGGACAGGGTATGGCTACACCTTC	CASSPGTGYGYTF
TRBV7-3	-	-	TRBJ2-5	TGTGCCAGCAGCCTAAACTCGGGGGAAGAGACCCAGTACTTC	CASSLNSGEETQYF
TRBV6-5	-	-	TRBJ1-5	TGTGCCAGCAGCCCCCCGGGTCTTAATCAGCCCCAGCATTTT	CASSPPGLNQPQHF
TRBV11-2	TRBD2	few	TRBJ2-1	TGTGCCACCAGGAGTAGCGGGGGCTCCTACAATGAGCAGTTCTTC	CATRSSGGSYNEQFF
TRBV4-3	-	-	TRBJ2-6	TGCGCCAGCAGACGGGGGACCGGGGCCAACGTCCTGACTTTC	CASRRGTGANVLTF
TRBV4-1	TRBD1	once	TRBJ1-2	TGCGCCAGCAGCCTTTCGACAGGGGCAGGGGGTGGCTACACCTTC	CASSLSTGAGGGYTF
TRBV20-1	-	few	TRBJ1-1	TGCACCCTTATCGCTGAAGCTTTCTTT	CTLIAEAFF
TRBV4-3	-	few	TRBJ1-2	TGCGCCAGCAGCCAAGGGGCGGGGAACAACTATGGCTACACCTTC	CASSQGAGNNYGYTF
TRBV29-1	-	many	TRBJ2-1	TGCAGCGTTTCCGGACCCCGACTAGACAATGAGCAGTTCTTC	CSVSGPRLDNEQFF
TRBV18	TRBD1	-	TRBJ1-5	TGTGCCAGCTCACCGGGACAGCCATCTAATAATCAGCCCCAGCATTTT	CASSPGQPSNNQPQHF